The clone carrying this T cell receptor beta chain came up once. Repertoires were generated with immunoSEQ multiplex PCR, while TCRdb's copy carries only in-frame clones and drops some. In the table there are about 420,000 clones, 85% to 90% of which are singletons. This sample was taken from a study of Ad26.COV2.S vaccination and SARS-CoV-2 variants. The length of the CDR3 is 16 residues. V shed 2 bases, J shed 2 bases, and the junction held 7 bases outside the gene matches. CDR1 is SGHDT, CDR2 YYEEEE, per germline. Treatment given: around 19 received Ad26.COV2.S at low or high dose, single or two shots; about 5 received placebo; per-sample allocation not given. On day 63 after the first injection, vaccine and placebo recipients gave samples.

The sample consisted of peripheral blood, taken in a trial of Ad26.COV2.S vaccine versus placebo. This TCR came from a person between 18 and 60 years old who received the Ad26.COV2.S COVID-19 vaccine or a placebo. V and J are TRBV5-6 and TRBJ2-5, with 9 bases lining up with TRBD1. The CDR3 is CASSFEGQGVQETQYF. In DNA, the CDR3 is TGTGCCAGCAGCTTTGAGGGACAGGGAGTTCAAGAGACCCAGTACTTC.